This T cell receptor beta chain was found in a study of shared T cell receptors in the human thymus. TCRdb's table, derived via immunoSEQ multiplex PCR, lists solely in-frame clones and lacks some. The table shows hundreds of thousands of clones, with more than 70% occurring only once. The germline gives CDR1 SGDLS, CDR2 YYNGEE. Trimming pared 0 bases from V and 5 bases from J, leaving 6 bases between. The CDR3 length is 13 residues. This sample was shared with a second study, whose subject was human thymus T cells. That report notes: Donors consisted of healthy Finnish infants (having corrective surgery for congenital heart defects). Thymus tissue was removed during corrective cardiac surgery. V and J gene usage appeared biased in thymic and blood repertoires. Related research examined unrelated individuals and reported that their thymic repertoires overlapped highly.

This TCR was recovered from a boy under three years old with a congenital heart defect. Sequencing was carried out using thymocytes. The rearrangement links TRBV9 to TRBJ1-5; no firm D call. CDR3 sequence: CASSVGIHQPQHF. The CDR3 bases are TGTGCCAGCAGCGTAGGTATTCATCAGCCCCAGCATTTT.